This TCR beta chain emerged from a study of read filtering for tumor transcriptome and immune sequencing. Background on the study: Patients were 17 male and approximately 14 female, mean age roughly 68 years, range about 47 to 85. R-ISS stage counts were under ten for I, 15 to 20 for II, six or seven for III. IR-seq gave about 3.5 to 10.27 million TCR reads per sample; RNA-seq gave about 75 to 1,300. Broader study findings: Approximately 80% of IR-seq clonotypes had one read, totaling around 3.4% of reads; RNA-seq: about 70% and 40%.

From 350 to 500 ng of RNA, a library with molecular barcoded alpha/delta and beta/gamma adaptors was made. One entry per CDR3 protein, called by TCRdb with MiXCR from the reads. The sample includes about 62,000 distinct CDR3 sequences, roughly a fifth of them seen just once. This clonotype was counted a few times. Its target is unknown. With a much larger clone just one base away, this may be a read error. CDR1 GTSNPN and CDR2 SVGIG come from the germline V gene (reference sequence). CDR3 length: 12 amino acids. Sequencing was performed on a population of CD138-negative cells sorted from bone marrow. This TCR derives from a donor aged 40 or older with multiple myeloma. The chain combines TRBV30 with TRBJ1-2; no firm D call. The CDR3 nucleotides read TGTGCCTGGAGCAAGTTTAACTATAGCTACACCTTC. Its protein product is CAWSKFNYSYTF.